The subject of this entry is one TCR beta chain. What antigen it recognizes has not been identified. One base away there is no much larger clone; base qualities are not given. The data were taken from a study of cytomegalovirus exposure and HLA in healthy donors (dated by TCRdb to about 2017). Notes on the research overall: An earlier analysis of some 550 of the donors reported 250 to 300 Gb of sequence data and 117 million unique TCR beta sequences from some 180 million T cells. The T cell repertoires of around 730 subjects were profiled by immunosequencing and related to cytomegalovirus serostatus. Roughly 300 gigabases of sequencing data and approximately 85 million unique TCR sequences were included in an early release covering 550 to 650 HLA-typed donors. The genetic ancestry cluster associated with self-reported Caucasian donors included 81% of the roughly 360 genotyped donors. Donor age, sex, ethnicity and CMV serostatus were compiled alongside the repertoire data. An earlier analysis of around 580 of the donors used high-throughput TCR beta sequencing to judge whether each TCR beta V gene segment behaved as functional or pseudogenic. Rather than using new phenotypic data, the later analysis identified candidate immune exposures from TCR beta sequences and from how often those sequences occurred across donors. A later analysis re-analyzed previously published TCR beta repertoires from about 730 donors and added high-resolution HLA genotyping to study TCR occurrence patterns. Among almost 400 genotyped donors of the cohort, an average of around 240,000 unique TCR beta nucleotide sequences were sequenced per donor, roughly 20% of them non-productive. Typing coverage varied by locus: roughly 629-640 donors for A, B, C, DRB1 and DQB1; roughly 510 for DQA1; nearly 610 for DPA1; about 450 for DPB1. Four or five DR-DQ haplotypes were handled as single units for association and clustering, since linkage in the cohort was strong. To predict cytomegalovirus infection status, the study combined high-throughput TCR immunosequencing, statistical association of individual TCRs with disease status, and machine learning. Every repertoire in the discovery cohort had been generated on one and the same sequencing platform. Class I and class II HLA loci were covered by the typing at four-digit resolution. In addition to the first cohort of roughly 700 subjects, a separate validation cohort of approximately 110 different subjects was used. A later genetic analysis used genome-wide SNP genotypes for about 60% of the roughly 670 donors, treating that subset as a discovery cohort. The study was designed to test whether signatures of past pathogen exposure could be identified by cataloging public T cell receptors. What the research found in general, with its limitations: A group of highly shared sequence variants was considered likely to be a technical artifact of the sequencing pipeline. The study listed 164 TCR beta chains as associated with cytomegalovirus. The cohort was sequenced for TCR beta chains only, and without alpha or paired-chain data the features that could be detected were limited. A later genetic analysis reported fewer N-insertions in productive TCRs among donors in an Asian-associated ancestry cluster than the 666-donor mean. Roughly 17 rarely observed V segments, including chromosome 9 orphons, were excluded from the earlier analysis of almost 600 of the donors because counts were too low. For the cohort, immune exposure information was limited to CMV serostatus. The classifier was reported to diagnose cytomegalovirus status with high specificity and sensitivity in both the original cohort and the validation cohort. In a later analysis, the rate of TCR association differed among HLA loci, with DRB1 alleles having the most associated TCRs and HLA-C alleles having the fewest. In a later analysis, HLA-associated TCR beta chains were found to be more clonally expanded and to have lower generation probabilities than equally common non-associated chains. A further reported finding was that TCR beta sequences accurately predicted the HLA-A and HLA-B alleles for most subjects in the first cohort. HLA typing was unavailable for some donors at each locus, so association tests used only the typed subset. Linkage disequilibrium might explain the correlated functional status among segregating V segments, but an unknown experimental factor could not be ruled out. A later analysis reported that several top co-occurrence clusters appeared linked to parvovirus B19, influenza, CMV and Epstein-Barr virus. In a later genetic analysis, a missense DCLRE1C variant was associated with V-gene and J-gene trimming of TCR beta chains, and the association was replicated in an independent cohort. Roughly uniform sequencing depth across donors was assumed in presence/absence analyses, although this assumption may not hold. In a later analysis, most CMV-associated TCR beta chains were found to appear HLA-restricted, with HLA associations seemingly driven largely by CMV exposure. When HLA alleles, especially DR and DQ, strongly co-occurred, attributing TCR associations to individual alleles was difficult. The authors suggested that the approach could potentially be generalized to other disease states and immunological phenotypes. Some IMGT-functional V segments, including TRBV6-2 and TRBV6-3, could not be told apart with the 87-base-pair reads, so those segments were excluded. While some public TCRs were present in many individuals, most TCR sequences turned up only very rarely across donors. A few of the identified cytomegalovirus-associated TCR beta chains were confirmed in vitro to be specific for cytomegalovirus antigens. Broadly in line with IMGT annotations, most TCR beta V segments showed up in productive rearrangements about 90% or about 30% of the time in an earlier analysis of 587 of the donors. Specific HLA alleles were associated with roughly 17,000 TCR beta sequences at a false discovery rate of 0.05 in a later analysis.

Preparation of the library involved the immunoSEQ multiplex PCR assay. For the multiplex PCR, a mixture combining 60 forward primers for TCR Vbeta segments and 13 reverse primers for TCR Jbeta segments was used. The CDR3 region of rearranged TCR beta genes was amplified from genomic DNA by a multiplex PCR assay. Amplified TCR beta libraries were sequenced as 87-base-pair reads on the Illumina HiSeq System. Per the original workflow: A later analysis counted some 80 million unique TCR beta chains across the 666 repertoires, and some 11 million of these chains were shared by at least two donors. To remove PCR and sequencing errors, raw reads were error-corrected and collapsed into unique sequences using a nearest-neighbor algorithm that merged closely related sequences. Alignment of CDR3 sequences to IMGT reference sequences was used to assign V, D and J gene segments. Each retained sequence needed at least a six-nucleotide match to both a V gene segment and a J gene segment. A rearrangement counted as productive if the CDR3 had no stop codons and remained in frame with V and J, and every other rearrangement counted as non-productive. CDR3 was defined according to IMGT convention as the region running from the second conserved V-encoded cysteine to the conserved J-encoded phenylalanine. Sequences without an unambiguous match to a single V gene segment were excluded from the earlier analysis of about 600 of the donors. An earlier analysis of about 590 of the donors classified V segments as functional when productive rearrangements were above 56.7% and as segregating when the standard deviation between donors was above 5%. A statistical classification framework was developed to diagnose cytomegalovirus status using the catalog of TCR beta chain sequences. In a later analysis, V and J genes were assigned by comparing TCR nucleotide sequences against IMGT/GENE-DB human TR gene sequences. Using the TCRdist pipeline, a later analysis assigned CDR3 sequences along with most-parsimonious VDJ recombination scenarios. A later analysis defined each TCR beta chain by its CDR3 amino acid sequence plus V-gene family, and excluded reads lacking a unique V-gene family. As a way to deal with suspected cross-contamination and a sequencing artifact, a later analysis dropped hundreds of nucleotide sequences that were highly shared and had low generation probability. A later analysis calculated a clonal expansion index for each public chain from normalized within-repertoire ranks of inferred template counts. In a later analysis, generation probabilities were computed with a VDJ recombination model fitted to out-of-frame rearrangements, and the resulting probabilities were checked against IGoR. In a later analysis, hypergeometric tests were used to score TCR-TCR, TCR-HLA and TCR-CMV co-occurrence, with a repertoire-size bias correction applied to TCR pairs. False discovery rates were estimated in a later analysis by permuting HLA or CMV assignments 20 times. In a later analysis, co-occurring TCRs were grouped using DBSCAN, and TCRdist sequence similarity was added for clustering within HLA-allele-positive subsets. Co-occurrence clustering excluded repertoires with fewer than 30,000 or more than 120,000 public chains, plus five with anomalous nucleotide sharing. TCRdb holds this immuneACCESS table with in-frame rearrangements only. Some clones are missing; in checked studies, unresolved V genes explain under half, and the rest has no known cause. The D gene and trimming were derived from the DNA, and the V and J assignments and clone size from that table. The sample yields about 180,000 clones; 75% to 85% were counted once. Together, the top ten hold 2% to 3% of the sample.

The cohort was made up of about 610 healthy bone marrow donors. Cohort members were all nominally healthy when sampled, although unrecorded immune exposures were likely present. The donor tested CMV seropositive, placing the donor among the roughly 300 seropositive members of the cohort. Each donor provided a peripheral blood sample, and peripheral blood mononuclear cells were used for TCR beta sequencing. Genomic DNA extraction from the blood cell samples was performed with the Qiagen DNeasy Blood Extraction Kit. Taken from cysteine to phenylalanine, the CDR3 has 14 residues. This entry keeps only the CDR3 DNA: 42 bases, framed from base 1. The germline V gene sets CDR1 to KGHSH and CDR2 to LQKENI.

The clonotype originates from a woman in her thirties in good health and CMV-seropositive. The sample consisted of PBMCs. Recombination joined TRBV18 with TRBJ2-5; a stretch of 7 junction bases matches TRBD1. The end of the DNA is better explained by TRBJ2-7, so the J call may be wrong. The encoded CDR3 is CASSLRDSPYEQYF. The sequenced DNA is TGTGCCAGCTCACTCCGGGACAGCCCCTACGAGCAGTACTTC.